This T cell receptor beta chain emerged from a study of technical replicates of blood from a few donors. This CDR3 region has 13 residues. The V and J ends lost 3 bases and 3 bases respectively, with 8 bases between them. Germline assignment: CDR1 MNHNS and CDR2 SASEGT. Sequencing was performed with immunoSEQ multiplex PCR; in TCRdb, only in-frame clones are kept and a portion is missing. The sample has about 80,000 clones; over 75% are singletons. The specimen was T cells isolated from PBMCs. This sequence originates from a human donor in good health. The rearrangement uses TRBV6-1 and TRBJ1-2; unclear D gene. DNA of the CDR3: TGTGCCAGCAGTGACGGAGGTTACTATGGCTACACCTTC. This sequence encodes CASSDGGYYGYTF.